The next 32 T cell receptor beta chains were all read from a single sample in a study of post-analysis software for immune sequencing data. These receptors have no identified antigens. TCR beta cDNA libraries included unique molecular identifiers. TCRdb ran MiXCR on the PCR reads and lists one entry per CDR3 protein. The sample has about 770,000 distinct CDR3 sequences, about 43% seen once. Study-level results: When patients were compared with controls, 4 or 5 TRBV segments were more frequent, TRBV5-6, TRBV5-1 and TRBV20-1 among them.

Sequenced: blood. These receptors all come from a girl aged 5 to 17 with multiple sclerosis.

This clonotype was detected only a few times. The CDR3 region is CASSRGLGSPLHF. In DNA form, the CDR3 reads TGTGCCAGCAGCAGGGGGCTGGGATCACCCCTCCACTTT. This chain connects TRBV12-3 or TRBV12-4 to TRBJ1-6; 8 bases line up with TRBD1. J was trimmed by 10 bases and V by 6 bases; bases with no gene match: 5. CDR3 length equals 13 residues.

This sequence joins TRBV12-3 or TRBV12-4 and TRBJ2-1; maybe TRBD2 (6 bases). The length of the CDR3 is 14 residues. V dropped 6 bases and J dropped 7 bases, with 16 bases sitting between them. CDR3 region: CASSRREEGNEQFF. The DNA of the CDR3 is TGTGCCAGCAGCCGCCGTGAGGAGGGGAATGAGCAGTTCTTC.

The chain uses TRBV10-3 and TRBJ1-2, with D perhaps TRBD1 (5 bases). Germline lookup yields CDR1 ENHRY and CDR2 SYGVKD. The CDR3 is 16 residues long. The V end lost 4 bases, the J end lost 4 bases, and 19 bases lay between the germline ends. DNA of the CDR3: TGTGCCATCAGTGGGTCAGGGAGGCAAAGCGCCTATGGCTACACCTTC. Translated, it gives CAISGSGRQSAYGYTF.

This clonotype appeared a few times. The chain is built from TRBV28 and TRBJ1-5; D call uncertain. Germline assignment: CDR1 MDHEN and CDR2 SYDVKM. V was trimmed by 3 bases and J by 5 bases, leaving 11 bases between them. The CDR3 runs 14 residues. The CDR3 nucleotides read TGTGCCAGCAGTTTGGATAGGGCGGATCAGCCCCAGCATTTT. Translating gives CASSLDRADQPQHF.

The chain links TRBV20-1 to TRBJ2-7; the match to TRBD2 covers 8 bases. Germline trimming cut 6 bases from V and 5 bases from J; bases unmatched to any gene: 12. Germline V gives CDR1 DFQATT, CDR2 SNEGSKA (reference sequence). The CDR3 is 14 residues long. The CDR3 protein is CSAPGREGLDEQYF. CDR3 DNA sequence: TGCAGTGCCCCGGGACGGGAGGGCCTCGACGAGCAGTACTTC.

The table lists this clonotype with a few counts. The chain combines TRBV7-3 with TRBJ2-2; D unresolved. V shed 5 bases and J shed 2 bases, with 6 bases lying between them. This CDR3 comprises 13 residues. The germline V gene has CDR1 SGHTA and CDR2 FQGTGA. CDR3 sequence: CASSASNTGELFF. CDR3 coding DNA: TGTGCCAGCAGCGCCTCTAACACCGGGGAGCTGTTTTTT.

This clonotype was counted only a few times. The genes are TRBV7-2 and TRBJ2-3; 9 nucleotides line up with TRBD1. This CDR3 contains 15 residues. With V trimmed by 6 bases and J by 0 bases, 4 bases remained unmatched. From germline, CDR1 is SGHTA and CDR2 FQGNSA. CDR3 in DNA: TGTGCCAGCAGTGAACAGGGGGCTAGCACAGATACGCAGTATTTT. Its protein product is CASSEQGASTDTQYF.

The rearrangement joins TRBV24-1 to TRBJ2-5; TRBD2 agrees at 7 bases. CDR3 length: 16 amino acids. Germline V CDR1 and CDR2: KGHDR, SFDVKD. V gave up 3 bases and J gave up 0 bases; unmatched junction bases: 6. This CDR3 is CATSDAAGVYQETQYF. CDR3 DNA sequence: TGTGCCACCAGTGATGCGGCGGGAGTGTACCAAGAGACCCAGTACTTC.

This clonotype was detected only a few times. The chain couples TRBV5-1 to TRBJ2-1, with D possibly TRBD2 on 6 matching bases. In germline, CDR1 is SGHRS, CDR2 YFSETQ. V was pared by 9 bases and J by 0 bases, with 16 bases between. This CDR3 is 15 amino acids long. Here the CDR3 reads CATAVREDSYNEQFF. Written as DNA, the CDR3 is TGCGCCACCGCGGTCAGGGAGGACTCCTACAATGAGCAGTTCTTC.

The chain's CDR3 is CSARSGDTEAFF. DNA for the CDR3: TGCAGTGCTAGATCGGGGGACACTGAAGCTTTCTTT. This chain uses TRBV20-1 with TRBJ1-1, with D perhaps TRBD1 (5 bases). V lost 2 bases to trimming and J lost 3 bases, with 7 bases between them. CDR3 length: 12 amino acids. Germline V gives CDR1 DFQATT, CDR2 SNEGSKA (reference sequence).

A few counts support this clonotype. The CDR3 bases are TGTGCCAGCAGCTCGCCAAGTGGCACTGAAGCTTTCTTT. Its protein is CASSSPSGTEAFF. The rearrangement joins TRBV7-8 to TRBJ1-1; no firm D call. CDR3 size: 13 residues. Per the germline V gene, CDR1 is SGHVS and CDR2 is FQNEAQ. The V end lost 4 bases, the J end lost 4 bases, and 10 bases lay between the germline ends.

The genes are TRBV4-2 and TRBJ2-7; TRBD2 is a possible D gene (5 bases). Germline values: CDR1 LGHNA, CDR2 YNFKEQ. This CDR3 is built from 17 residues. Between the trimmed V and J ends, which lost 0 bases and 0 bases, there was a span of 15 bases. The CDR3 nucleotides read TGTGCCAGCAGCCAAGAACCCCGGGGTATTGGCTCCTACGAGCAGTACTTC. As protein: CASSQEPRGIGSYEQYF.

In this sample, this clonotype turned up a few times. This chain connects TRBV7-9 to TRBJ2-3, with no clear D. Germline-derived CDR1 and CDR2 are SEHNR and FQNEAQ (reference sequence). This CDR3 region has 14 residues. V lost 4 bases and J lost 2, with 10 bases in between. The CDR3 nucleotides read TGTGCCAGCAGCTCCCGGACCGACACAGATACGCAGTATTTT. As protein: CASSSRTDTDTQYF.

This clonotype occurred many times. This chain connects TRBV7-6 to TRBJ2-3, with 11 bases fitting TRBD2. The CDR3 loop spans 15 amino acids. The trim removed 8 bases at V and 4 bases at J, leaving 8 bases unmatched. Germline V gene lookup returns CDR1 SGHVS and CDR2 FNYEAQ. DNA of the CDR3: TGTGCCAGCCAATTACTAGCGGGAGCTCCAGATACGCAGTATTTT. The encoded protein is CASQLLAGAPDTQYF.

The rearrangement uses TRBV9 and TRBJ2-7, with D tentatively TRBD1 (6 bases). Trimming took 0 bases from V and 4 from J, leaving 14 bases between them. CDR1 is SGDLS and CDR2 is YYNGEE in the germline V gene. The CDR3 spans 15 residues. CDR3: CASSVATGRGYEQYF. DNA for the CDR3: TGTGCCAGCAGCGTAGCGACAGGACGCGGTTACGAGCAGTACTTC.

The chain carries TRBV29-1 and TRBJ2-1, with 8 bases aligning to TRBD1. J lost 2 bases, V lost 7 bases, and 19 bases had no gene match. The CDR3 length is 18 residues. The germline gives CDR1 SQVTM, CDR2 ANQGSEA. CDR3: CSAYPGTGLGSAYNEQFF. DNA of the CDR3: TGCAGCGCCTATCCCGGGACAGGTCTGGGGTCAGCCTACAATGAGCAGTTCTTC.

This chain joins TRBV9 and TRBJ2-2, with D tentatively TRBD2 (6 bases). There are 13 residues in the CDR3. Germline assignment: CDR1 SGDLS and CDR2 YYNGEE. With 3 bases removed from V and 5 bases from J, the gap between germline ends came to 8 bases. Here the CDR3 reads CASSASGTGELFF. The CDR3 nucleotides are TGTGCCAGCAGCGCAAGCGGGACCGGGGAGCTGTTTTTT. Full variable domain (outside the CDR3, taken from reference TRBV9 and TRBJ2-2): DSGVTQTPKHLITATGQRVTLRCSPRSGDLSVYWYQQSLDQGLQFLIQYYNGEERAKGNILERFSAQQFPDLHSELNLSSLELGDSALYFCASSASGTGELFFGEGSRLTVL.

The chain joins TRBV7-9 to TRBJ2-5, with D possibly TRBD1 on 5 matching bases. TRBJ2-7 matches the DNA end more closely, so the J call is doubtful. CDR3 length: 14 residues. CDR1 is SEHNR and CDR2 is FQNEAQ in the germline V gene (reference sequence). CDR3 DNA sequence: TGTGCCAGCAGCTTAACCGGTACAGGCACCGAGCAGTACTTC. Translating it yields CASSLTGTGTEQYF.

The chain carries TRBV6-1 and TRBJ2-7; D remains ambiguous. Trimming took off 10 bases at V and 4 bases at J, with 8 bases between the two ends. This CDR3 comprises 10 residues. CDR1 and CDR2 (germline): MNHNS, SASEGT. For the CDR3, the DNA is TGTGCCAACGGATGGTACGAGCAGTACTTC. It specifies CANGWYEQYF.

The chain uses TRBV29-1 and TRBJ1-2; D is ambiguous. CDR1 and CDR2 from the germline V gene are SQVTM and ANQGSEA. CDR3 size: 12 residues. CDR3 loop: CGGLDGNYGYTF. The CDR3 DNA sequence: TGCGGCGGTCTGGACGGAAACTATGGCTACACCTTC.

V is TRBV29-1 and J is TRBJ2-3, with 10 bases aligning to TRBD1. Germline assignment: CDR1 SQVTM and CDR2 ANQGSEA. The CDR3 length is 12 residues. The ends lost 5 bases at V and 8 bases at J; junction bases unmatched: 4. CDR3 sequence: CSVRGQGGTQYF. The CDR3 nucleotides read TGCAGCGTTCGAGGACAGGGGGGTACGCAGTATTTT.

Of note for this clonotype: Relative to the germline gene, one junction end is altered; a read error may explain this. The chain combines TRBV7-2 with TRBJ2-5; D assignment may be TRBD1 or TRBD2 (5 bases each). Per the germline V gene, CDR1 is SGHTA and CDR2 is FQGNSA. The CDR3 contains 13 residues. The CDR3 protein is CASGLGTRETQYF. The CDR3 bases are TGTGCCAGCGGCTTAGGGACCAGAGAGACCCAGTACTTC.

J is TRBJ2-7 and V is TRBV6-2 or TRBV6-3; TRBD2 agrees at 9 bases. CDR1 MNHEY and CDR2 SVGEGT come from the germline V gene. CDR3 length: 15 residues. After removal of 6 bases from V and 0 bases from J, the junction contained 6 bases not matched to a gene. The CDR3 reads CASSPGTSPSYEQYF. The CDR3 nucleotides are TGTGCCAGCAGCCCGGGGACTAGCCCCTCCTACGAGCAGTACTTC.

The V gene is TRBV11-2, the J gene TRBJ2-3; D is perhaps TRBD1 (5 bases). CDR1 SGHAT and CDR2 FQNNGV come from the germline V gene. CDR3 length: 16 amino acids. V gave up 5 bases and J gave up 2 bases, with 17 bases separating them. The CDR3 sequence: CASSQRTSPNTDTQYF. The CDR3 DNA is TGTGCCAGCAGCCAACGGACATCCCCTAACACAGATACGCAGTATTTT.

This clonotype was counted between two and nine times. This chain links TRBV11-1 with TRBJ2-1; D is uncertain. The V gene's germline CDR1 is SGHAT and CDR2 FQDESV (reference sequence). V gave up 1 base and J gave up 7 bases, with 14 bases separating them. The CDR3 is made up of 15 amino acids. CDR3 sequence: CASSLEGRLPNEQFF. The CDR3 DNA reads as TGTGCCAGCAGCTTAGAGGGCAGACTGCCGAATGAGCAGTTCTTC.

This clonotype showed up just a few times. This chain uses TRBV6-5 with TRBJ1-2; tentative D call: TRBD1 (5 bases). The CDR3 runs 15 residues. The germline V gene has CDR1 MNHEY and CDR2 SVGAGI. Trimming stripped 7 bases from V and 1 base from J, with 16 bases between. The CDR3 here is CASIGPNRSNYGYTF. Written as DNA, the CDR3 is TGTGCCAGCATTGGCCCAAACAGGAGTAACTATGGCTACACCTTC.

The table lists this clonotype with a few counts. CDR3 loop: CASSSAGGQSNYGYTF. The CDR3 region has the DNA TGTGCCAGCAGCTCAGCGGGGGGGCAGTCCAACTATGGCTACACCTTC. This sequence joins TRBV11-3 and TRBJ1-2, with D possibly TRBD1 on 6 matching bases. V was clipped by 4 bases and J by 2 bases, with 17 bases between them. Germline V gene data show CDR1 as SGHNT and CDR2 as YENEEA. This CDR3 is 16 amino acids long.

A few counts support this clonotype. This chain's CDR3 is CSVDFGSYEQYF. The DNA for the CDR3 is TGCAGCGTTGATTTCGGCTCCTACGAGCAGTACTTC. The chain joins TRBV29-1 to TRBJ2-7; the D is unclear. The CDR3 consists of 12 residues. Germline values: CDR1 SQVTM, CDR2 ANQGSEA. V was shortened by 3 bases and J by 0 bases, with 6 bases between the two germline ends.

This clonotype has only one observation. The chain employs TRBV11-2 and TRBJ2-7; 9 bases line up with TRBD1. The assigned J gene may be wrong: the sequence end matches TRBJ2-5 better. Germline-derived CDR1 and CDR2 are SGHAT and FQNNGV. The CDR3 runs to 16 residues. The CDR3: CASSLAGQGPQETQYF. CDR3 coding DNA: TGTGCCAGCAGCCTAGCAGGACAGGGGCCTCAAGAGACCCAGTACTTC.

The CDR3 bases are TGTGCCAGCAGACAAAGTGAGAACTACGAGCAGTACTTC. It specifies CASRQSENYEQYF. This sequence joins TRBV7-8 and TRBJ2-5; D is unclear. The J call may not be correct, given that the DNA end is closer to TRBJ2-7. The CDR3 is made up of 13 amino acids. Germline V gene data show CDR1 as SGHVS and CDR2 as FQNEAQ.

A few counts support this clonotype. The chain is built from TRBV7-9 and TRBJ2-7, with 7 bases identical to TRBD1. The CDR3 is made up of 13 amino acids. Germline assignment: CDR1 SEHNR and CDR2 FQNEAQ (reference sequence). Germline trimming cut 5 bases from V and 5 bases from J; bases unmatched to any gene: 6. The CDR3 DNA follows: TGTGCCAGCAGCCGTAGGGACAGCCACGAGCAGTACTTC. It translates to CASSRRDSHEQYF.

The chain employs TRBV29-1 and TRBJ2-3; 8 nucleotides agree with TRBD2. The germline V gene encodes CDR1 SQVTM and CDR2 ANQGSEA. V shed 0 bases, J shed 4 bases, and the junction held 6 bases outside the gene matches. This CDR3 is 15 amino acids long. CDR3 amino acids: CSVEDRGGGPDTQYF. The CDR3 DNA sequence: TGCAGCGTTGAAGATCGGGGGGGAGGCCCAGATACGCAGTATTTT.